This T cell receptor (beta chain) stems from a study of blood T cell repertoires in COVID-19. Study processing details: Reference gene primer amplification gave nucleated cell count estimates. The repertoire was sequenced with immunoSEQ multiplex PCR; TCRdb's copy has only in-frame clones and lacks some. The DNA was the basis for D and trimming; V, J and clone size are from that table. The sample holds around 150,000 clones, 90% seen once. Sequencing input: peripheral blood. This clonotype was obtained from a man in his 60s with active or convalescent COVID-19.

The CDR3 DNA reads as TGTGCCAGCAGCCCGAGACAGCACACCGGGGAGCTGTTTTTT. Protein product: CASSPRQHTGELFF. The J gene is TRBJ2-2, the V gene TRBV5-8; D might be TRBD1 (5 bases). The CDR3 is 14 residues long. Per the germline V gene, CDR1 is SGHTS and CDR2 is YDEGEE. V shed 4 bases and J shed 3 bases, with 10 bases lying between them.